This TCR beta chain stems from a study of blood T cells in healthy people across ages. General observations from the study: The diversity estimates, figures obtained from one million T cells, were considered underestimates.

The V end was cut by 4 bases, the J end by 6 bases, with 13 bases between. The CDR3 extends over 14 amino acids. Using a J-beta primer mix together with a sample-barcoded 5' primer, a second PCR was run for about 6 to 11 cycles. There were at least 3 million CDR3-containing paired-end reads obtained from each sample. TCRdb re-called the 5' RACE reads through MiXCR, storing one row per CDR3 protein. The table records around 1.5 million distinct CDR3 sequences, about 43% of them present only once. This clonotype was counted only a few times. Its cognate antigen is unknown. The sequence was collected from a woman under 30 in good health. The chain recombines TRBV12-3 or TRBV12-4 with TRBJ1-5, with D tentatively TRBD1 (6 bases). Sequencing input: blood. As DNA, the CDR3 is TGTGCCAGCAGTTACGGCAGGGGAGCTCAGCCCCAGCATTTT. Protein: CASSYGRGAQPQHF.